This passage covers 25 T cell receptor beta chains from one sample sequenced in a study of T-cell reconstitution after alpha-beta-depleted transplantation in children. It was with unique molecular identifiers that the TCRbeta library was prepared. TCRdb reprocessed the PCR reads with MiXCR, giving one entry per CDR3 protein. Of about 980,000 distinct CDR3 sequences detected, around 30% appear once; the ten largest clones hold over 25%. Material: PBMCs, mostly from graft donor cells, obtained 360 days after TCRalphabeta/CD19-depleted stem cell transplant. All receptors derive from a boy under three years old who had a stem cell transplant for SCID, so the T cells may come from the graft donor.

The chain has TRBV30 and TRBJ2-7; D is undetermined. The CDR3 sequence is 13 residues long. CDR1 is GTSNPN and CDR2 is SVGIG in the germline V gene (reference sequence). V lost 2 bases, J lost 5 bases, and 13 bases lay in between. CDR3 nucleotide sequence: TGTGCCTGGAGTCCCATCGGGTTTAACGAGCAGTACTTC. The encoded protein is CAWSPIGFNEQYF.

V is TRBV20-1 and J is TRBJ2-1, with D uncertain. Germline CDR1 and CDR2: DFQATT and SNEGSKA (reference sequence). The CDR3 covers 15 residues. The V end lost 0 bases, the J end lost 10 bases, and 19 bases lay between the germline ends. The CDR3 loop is CSAREYPDRNREQFF. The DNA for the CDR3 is TGCAGTGCTAGAGAGTATCCGGATCGAAATCGGGAGCAGTTCTTC.

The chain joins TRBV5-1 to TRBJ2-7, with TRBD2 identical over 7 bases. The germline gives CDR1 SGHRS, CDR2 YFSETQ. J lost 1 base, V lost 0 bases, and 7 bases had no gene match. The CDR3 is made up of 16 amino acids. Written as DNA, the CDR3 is TGCGCCAGCAGCTTGGGAGGTTCGGGGGGTTCCTACGAGCAGTACTTC. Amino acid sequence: CASSLGGSGGSYEQYF. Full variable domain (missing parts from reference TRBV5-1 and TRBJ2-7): KAGVTQTPRYLIKTRGQQVTLSCSPISGHRSVSWYQQTPGQGLQFLFEYFSETQRNKGNFPGRFSGRQFSNSRSEMNVSTLELGDSALYLCASSLGGSGGSYEQYFGPGTRLTVT.

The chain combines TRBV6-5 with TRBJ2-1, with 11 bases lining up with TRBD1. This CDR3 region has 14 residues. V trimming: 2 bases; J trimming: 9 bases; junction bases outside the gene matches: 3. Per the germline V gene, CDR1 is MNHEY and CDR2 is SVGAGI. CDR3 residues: CASSYKGTGGEQFF. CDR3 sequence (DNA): TGTGCCAGCAGTTACAAAGGGACAGGGGGTGAGCAGTTCTTC.

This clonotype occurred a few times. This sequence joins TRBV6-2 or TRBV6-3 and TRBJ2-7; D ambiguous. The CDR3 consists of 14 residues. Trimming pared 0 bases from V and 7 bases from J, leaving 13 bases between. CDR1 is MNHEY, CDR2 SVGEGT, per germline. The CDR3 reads CASSYSMVPGEQYF. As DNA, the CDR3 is TGTGCCAGCAGTTACTCGATGGTCCCCGGGGAGCAGTACTTC.

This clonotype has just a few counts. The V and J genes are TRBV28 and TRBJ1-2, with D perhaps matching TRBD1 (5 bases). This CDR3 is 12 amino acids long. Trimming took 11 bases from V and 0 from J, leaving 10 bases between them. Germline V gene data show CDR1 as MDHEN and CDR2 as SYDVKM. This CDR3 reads CAWQGPNYGYTF. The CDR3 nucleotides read TGTGCCTGGCAGGGACCTAACTATGGCTACACCTTC.

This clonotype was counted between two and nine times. CDR3 protein: CASSKLGLASTDTQYF. The CDR3 region has the DNA TGTGCCAGCAGTAAATTAGGCCTAGCCAGCACAGATACGCAGTATTTT. V gene TRBV7-3 combines with J gene TRBJ2-3; D possibly corresponds to TRBD2 (5 bases). Germline CDR1 and CDR2: SGHTA and FQGTGA. There are 16 residues in the CDR3. Trimming stripped 6 bases from V and 0 bases from J, with 16 bases between.

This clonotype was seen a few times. This CDR3 reads CASRGQSSGANVLTF. The DNA of the CDR3 is TGTGCCAGTAGGGGACAGAGCTCTGGGGCCAACGTCCTGACTTTC. J is TRBJ2-6 and V is TRBV19; 7 bases agree with TRBD1. The germline V gene encodes CDR1 LNHDA and CDR2 SQIVND (reference sequence). V trimming: 6 bases; J trimming: 0 bases; junction bases outside the gene matches: 2. The CDR3 is 15 residues long.

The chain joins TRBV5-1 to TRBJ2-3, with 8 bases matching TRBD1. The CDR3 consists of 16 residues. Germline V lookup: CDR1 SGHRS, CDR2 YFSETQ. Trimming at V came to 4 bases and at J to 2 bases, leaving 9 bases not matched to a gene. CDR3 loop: CASSPGQEIITDTQYF. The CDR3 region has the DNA TGCGCCAGCAGCCCGGGACAGGAAATAATCACAGATACGCAGTATTTT.

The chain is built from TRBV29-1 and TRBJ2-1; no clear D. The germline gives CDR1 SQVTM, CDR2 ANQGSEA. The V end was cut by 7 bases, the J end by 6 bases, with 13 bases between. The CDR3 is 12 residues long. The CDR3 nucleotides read TGCAGCGCCGGTCGTGGCAGCAATGAGCAGTTCTTC. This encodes CSAGRGSNEQFF.

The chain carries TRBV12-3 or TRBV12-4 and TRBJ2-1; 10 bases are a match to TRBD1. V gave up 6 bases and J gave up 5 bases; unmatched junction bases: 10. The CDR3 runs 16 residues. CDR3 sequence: CASSPRGTGVDNEQFF. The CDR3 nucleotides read TGTGCCAGCAGCCCGAGGGGGACAGGGGTCGACAATGAGCAGTTCTTC.

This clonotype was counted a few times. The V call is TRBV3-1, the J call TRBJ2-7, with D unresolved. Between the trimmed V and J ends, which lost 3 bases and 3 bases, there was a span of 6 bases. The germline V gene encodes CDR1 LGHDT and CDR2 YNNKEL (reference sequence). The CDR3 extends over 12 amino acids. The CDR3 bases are TGTGCCAGCAGCCAGGTTTACTACGAGCAGTACTTC. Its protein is CASSQVYYEQYF.

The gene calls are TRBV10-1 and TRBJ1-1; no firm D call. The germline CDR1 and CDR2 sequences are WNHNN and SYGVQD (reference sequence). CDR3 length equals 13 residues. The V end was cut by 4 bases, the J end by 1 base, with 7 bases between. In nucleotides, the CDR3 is TGCGCCAGCAGTGTGGAGAGGAACACTGAAGCTTTCTTT. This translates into CASSVERNTEAFF.

CDR3 in DNA: TGTGCCAGCAGTTCCAATCGAGACAGCTTGAACACTGAAGCTTTCTTT. It specifies CASSSNRDSLNTEAFF. The rearrangement uses TRBV12-3 or TRBV12-4 and TRBJ1-1; D might be TRBD1 (5 bases). Between the trimmed V and J ends, which lost 4 bases and 0 bases, there was a span of 15 bases. This CDR3 spans 16 amino acids.

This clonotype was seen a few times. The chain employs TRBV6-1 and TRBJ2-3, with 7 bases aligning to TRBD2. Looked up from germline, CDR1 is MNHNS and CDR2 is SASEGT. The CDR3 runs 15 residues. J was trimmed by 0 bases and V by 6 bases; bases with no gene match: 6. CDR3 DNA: TGTGCCAGCAGGGTCCGGGGGGATAGCACAGATACGCAGTATTTT. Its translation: CASRVRGDSTDTQYF.

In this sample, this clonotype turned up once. The CDR3 DNA is TGTGCCAGCAGCCAGGTGGGATCGACTCTCGGGGGCACCGGGGAGCTGTTTTTT. This translates into CASSQVGSTLGGTGELFF. The chain combines TRBV4-2 with TRBJ2-2; D is possibly TRBD2 (6 bases). This CDR3 has 18 amino acids. Deletions cut 3 bases from V and 4 bases from J, with 21 bases between. Germline V gene sequence: CDR1 LGHNA, CDR2 YNFKEQ.

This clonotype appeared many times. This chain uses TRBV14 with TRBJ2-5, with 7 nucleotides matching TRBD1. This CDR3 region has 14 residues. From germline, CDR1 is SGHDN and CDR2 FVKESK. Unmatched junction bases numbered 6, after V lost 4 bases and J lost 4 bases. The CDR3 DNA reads TGTGCCAGCAGCCGACAGGGAAAAGTAGAGACCCAGTACTTC. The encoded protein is CASSRQGKVETQYF. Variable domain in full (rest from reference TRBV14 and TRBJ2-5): EAGVTQFPSHSVIEKGQTVTLRCDPISGHDNLYWYRRVMGKEIKFLLHFVKESKQDESGMPNNRFLAERTGGTYSTLKVQPAELEDSGVYFCASSRQGKVETQYFGPGTRLLVL.

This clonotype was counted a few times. The CDR3 here is CASSLRYAAKLFF. In nucleotides, the CDR3 is TGTGCCAGCAGCTTACGGTACGCAGCAAAACTGTTTTTT. This chain joins TRBV7-2 and TRBJ1-4; D not certain. CDR1 SGHTA and CDR2 FQGNSA come from the germline V gene. Trimming took 2 bases from V and 10 from J, leaving 11 bases between them. The CDR3 contains 13 residues.

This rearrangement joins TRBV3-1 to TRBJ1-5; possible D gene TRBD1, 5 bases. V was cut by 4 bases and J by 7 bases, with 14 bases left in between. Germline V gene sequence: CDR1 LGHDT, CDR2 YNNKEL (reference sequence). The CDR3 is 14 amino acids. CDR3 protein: CASSRTIESQPQHF. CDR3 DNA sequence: TGTGCCAGCAGCCGGACAATAGAGAGCCAGCCCCAGCATTTT.

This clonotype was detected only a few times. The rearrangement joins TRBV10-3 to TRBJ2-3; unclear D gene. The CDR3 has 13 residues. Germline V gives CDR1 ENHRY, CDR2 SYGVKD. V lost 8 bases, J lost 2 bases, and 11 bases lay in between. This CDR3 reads CAIAPLHTDTQYF. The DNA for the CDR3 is TGTGCCATCGCCCCCCTTCACACAGATACGCAGTATTTT.

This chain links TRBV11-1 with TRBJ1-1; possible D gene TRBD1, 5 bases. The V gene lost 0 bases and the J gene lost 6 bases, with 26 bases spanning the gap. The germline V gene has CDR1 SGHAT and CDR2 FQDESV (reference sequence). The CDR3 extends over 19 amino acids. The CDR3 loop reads CASSLAIRGELVATAEAFF. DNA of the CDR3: TGTGCCAGCAGCTTAGCGATCAGAGGGGAATTGGTCGCGACCGCTGAAGCTTTCTTT.

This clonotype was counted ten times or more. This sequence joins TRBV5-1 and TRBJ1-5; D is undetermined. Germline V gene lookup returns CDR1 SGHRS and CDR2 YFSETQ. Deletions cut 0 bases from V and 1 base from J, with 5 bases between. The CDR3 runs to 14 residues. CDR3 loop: CASSLGLSNQPQHF. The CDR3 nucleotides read TGCGCCAGCAGCTTGGGACTGAGCAATCAGCCCCAGCATTTT.

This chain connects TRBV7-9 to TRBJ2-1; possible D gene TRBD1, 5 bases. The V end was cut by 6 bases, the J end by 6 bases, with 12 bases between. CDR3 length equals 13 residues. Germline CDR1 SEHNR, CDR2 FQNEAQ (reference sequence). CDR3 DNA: TGTGCCAGCAGTTGGACATTGGTCAATGAGCAGTTCTTC. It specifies CASSWTLVNEQFF.

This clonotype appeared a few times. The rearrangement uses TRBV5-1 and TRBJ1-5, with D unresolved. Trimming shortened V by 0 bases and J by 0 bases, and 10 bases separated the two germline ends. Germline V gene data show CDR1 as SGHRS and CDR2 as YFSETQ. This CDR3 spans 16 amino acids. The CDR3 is CASSLEGGTSNQPQHF. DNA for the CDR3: TGCGCCAGCAGCTTGGAGGGTGGAACTAGCAATCAGCCCCAGCATTTT.

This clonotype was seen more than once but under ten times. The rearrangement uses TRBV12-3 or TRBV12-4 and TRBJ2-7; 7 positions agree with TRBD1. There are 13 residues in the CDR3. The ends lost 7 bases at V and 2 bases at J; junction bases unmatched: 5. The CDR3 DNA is TGTGCCAGCAAAATAGGGACAGCCTACGAGCAGTACTTC. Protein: CASKIGTAYEQYF.